This TCR beta chain came from a study of CD8+ T cells in alopecia areata. About the study: Tofacitinib lasted 6 to 18 months, then 6 months off drug.

To note about this clone: Its antigen is as yet unknown.

Sequencing relied on a cDNA template that was reverse transcribed from extracted RNA. Using immunoSEQ multiplex PCR, the repertoire was profiled, and TCRdb retains in-frame clones only, with some absent. Of about 190,000 clones in the sample, 60% to 70% were seen once. Stated treatment: oral pan-JAK inhibitor, 5-10 mg twice daily. The CDR3 is 14 amino acids. Germline V gene sequence: CDR1 MGHDK, CDR2 SYGVNS. The V and J ends lost 1 base and 0 bases respectively, with 6 bases between them. Study results and caveats: Tofacitinib significantly decreased scalp clonality and expanded CD8+ clones among top 100. Links between baseline CD8+ expansion and response need larger treated cohorts. Throughout tofacitinib, many expanded lesional clones continued to persist in scalp and blood.

This chain uses TRBV25-1 with TRBJ2-5; D call uncertain. Sequencing was performed on CD4+ T cells sorted from blood, taken at week 4, from a patient treated with tofacitinib. The TCR comes from a human donor with alopecia areata. CDR3 amino acids: CASSELENQETQYF. As DNA, the CDR3 is TGTGCCAGCAGTGAATTGGAGAACCAAGAGACCCAGTACTTC.